The 5 T cell receptor beta chains below were found in one sample sequenced in a study of blood T cell repertoires in COVID-19. The data were produced by immunoSEQ multiplex PCR, yet TCRdb's version contains in-frame clones alone and is incomplete. The sample holds 60,000 to 80,000 clones; approximately 86% are singletons and the top ten take under 1.3%. The material sequenced was peripheral blood. Source of these receptors: a man in his 70s with acute or convalescent COVID-19.

The chain has TRBV5-8 and TRBJ2-1; a weak D match, TRBD2 (5 bases). Germline V gene data show CDR1 as SGHTS and CDR2 as YDEGEE. This CDR3 is built from 14 residues. Deletions cut 4 bases from V and 4 bases from J, with 12 bases between. The CDR3 loop is CASSPGFQYNEQFF. The CDR3 DNA reads as TGTGCCAGCAGCCCGGGATTTCAGTACAATGAGCAGTTCTTC. Variable domain in full (rest from reference TRBV5-8 and TRBJ2-1): EAGVTQSPTHLIKTRGQQATLRCSPISGHTSVYWYQQALGLGLQFLLWYDEGEERNRGNFPPRFSGRQFPNYSSELNVNALELEDSALYLCASSPGFQYNEQFFGPGTRLTVL.

The genes are TRBV11-2 and TRBJ1-1, with D maybe TRBD1 (6 bases). V was shortened by 5 bases and J by 2 bases, with 12 bases between the two germline ends. The germline CDR1 and CDR2 sequences are SGHAT and FQNNGV. This CDR3 has 14 amino acids. CDR3 loop: CASSQGTSNTEAFF. CDR3 DNA: TGTGCCAGCAGCCAAGGGACATCCAACACTGAAGCTTTCTTT.

The chain combines TRBV5-1 with TRBJ2-1; 13 bases are a match to TRBD2. Germline V lookup: CDR1 SGHRS, CDR2 YFSETQ. V lost 1 base to trimming and J lost 7 bases; unmatched junction nucleotides: 2. CDR3 length: 15 amino acids. Written as DNA, the CDR3 is TGCGCCAGCAGCTTGACTAGCGGGAGGGGTAATGAGCAGTTCTTC. This gives the protein CASSLTSGRGNEQFF.

The chain employs TRBV6-5 and TRBJ2-2, with D maybe TRBD2 (6 bases). Germline-derived CDR1 and CDR2 are MNHEY and SVGAGI. There are 15 residues in the CDR3. Trimming cost V 8 bases and J 6 bases, with 19 bases left between them. This CDR3 is CASHLLAGPAGELFF. The CDR3 region has the DNA TGTGCCAGCCACCTTTTGGCGGGGCCAGCCGGGGAGCTGTTTTTT.

This chain connects TRBV5-8 to TRBJ1-6; 7 bases agree with TRBD1. Trimming cost V 7 bases and J 11 bases; bases outside gene matches: 12. Germline V gives CDR1 SGHTS, CDR2 YDEGEE. The CDR3 contains 14 residues. CDR3 protein: CASQYRDSQAPLHF. CDR3 sequence (DNA): TGTGCCAGCCAATACCGGGACAGCCAGGCACCCCTCCACTTT.